A single sample is the source of the 14 T cell receptor beta chains below, sequenced in a study of technical replicates of blood from a handful of donors. Clones were read by immunoSEQ multiplex PCR, and TCRdb kept only the in-frame ones, dropping some. The repertoire consists of tens of thousands of clones, with just under 95% occurring once and the leading ten covering about 0.37%. The sequenced sample was T cells isolated from PBMCs. Source of these receptors: a human donor in good health.

In its sample, this clone was seen once. The chain has TRBV4-1 and TRBJ2-2, with 8 positions matching TRBD1. The V gene's germline CDR1 is MGHRA and CDR2 YSYEKL. The CDR3 has 14 amino acids. The J segment lost 6 bases and the V segment lost 3 bases, leaving 3 bases of the junction unmatched. CDR3 protein: CASSHQGAAGELFF. DNA of the CDR3: TGCGCCAGCAGCCATCAGGGGGCGGCCGGGGAGCTGTTTTTT.

The gene calls are TRBV4-3 and TRBJ2-1; 11 positions match TRBD2. The V and J ends lost 1 base and 10 bases, in that order; junction bases with no gene match: 6. From germline, CDR1 is LGHNA and CDR2 YSLEER. This CDR3 has 15 residues. CDR3 DNA: TGCGCCAGCAGCCAAGGGGGACTAGCGGCTGGGGAGCAGTTCTTC. This translates into CASSQGGLAAGEQFF.

The chain carries TRBV6-6 and TRBJ1-1; TRBD1 agrees at 8 bases. The V gene end was trimmed by 6 bases and the J gene end by 3 bases; junction bases not matched to a gene: 12. Per the germline V gene, CDR1 is MNHNY and CDR2 is SVGAGI (reference sequence). This CDR3 has 16 amino acids. Here the CDR3 reads CASRPGGRGRDTEAFF. The CDR3 bases are TGTGCCAGCAGGCCGGGGGGCAGGGGGCGCGACACTGAAGCTTTCTTT.

This chain links TRBV28 with TRBJ2-1; 7 bases are shared with TRBD1. From germline, CDR1 is MDHEN and CDR2 SYDVKM. The CDR3 has 18 residues. V lost 7 bases and J lost 4; bases outside the gene matches: 19. CDR3 coding DNA: TGTGCCAGCACTCCTATATATATGGGGACAGAAATATACAATGAGCAGTTCTTC. Encoded protein: CASTPIYMGTEIYNEQFF.

The chain carries TRBV6-5 and TRBJ2-2, with TRBD2 matching over 8 bases. Germline V gives CDR1 MNHEY, CDR2 SVGAGI. CDR3 length: 14 amino acids. J lost 1 base, V lost 11 bases, and 6 bases had no gene match. CDR3 DNA sequence: TGTGCCTCCGGGGGGGGAGTGAACACCGGGGAGCTGTTTTTT. Translated: CASGGGVNTGELFF.

The rearrangement links TRBV19 to TRBJ2-7, with 11 bases identical to TRBD2. The germline V gene encodes CDR1 LNHDA and CDR2 SQIVND (reference sequence). The CDR3 has 13 residues. V shed 4 bases and J 6 bases; nucleotides not matched to a gene: 2. The CDR3 DNA sequence: TGTGCCAGTAGTAGGCTAGCGGGAGGCGAGCAGTACTTC. Translating it yields CASSRLAGGEQYF. Full variable domain (remainder filled in from reference TRBV19 and TRBJ2-7): DGGITQSPKYLFRKEGQNVTLSCEQNLNHDAMYWYRQDPGQGLRLIYYSQIVNDFQKGDIAEGYSVSREKKESFPLTVTSAQKNPTAFYLCASSRLAGGEQYFGPGTRLTVT.

The V gene is TRBV4-1, the J gene TRBJ2-5; 8 bases match TRBD1. The CDR3 consists of 13 residues. Trimming took 8 bases from V and 4 from J; bases not matched to a gene: 6. CDR1 is MGHRA and CDR2 is YSYEKL in the germline V gene. CDR3 residues: CASLGQGGETQYF. The CDR3 coding sequence is TGCGCCAGCCTAGGACAGGGTGGAGAGACCCAGTACTTC.

The V and J genes are TRBV5-4 and TRBJ1-2; 12 bases line up with TRBD1. Trimming removed 4 bases from V and 10 bases from J; junction bases left unmatched: 11. Germline V gene data show CDR1 as SGHNT and CDR2 as YYREEE (reference sequence). The CDR3 has 15 residues. The CDR3 DNA reads as TGTGCCAGCAGCCCCGGGACAGGGGGCTTTGATGACTACACCTTC. Translation: CASSPGTGGFDDYTF. Supplemented by reference TRBV5-4 and TRBJ1-2, the full variable domain reads ETGVTQSPTHLIKTRGQQVTLRCSSQSGHNTVSWYQQALGQGPQFIFQYYREEENGRGNFPPRFSGLQFPNYSSELNVNALELDDSALYLCASSPGTGGFDDYTFGSGTRLTVV.

The J gene is TRBJ1-5, the V gene TRBV10-3; D is ambiguous. The germline CDR1 and CDR2 sequences are ENHRY and SYGVKD. V shed 0 bases and J shed 4 bases, with 10 bases lying between them. The CDR3 loop spans 15 amino acids. The CDR3: CAISESGSTNQPQHF. In DNA form, the CDR3 reads TGTGCCATCAGTGAGTCCGGGAGTACTAATCAGCCCCAGCATTTT.

CDR3 nucleotides: TGTGCCAGCTCAGTTGGGCCTTCCGGGACAGGGGTCTACGAGCAGTACTTC. Amino acids: CASSVGPSGTGVYEQYF. The rearrangement links TRBV18 to TRBJ2-7, with 10 bases fitting TRBD1. The CDR3 totals 17 residues. With V trimmed by 5 bases and J by 3 bases, 13 bases remained unmatched. The germline V gene has CDR1 KGHSH and CDR2 LQKENI.

V usage is TRBV6-5 and J usage is TRBJ2-7; 11 bases fit TRBD1. V gave up 6 bases and J gave up 5 bases; unmatched junction bases: 9. Germline V gene lookup returns CDR1 MNHEY and CDR2 SVGAGI. The CDR3 extends over 15 amino acids. The CDR3 DNA reads TGTGCCAGCAGCCGCCCAGGACAGGGGGCCAACGAGCAGTACTTC. This translates into CASSRPGQGANEQYF.

This chain links TRBV4-1 with TRBJ2-7, with no clear D. This CDR3 region has 15 residues. Germline CDR1 reads MGHRA; CDR2 reads YSYEKL. The V end was cut by 0 bases, the J end by 2 bases, with 11 bases between. In DNA, the CDR3 is TGCGCCAGCAGCCAAGATAATTTAGCCACCTACGAGCAGTACTTC. It translates to CASSQDNLATYEQYF.

The chain has TRBV7-3 and TRBJ2-2; tentative D call: TRBD1 (5 bases). Trimming stripped 5 bases from V and 0 bases from J, with 7 bases between. Germline V gives CDR1 SGHTA, CDR2 FQGTGA. CDR3 length equals 14 residues. The CDR3 DNA reads TGTGCCAGCAGCAGACAGACGAACACCGGGGAGCTGTTTTTT. Its protein product is CASSRQTNTGELFF.

This clone was detected once. The J gene is TRBJ2-1, the V gene TRBV16; 7 bases are shared with TRBD2. This CDR3 has 15 amino acids. The J segment lost 9 bases and the V segment lost 3 bases, leaving 11 bases of the junction unmatched. Germline V lookup: CDR1 KGHSY, CDR2 FQNENV. The CDR3 DNA sequence: TGTGCCAGCAGCCATCCCGGCGGGAGTGGGGGTGAGCAGTTCTTC. Translation gives CASSHPGGSGGEQFF.